A single sample is the source of the 11 T cell receptor beta chains below, sequenced in a study of blood T cell repertoires in COVID-19. Here immunoSEQ multiplex PCR was the method, and the copy in TCRdb shows in-frame clones only, minus some. The sample yields roughly 360,000 clones, roughly 80% seen once. Sequencing used peripheral blood. The receptors stem from a human donor with acute or convalescent COVID-19. The donor label of this sample is uncertain.

This clone was seen a few times. The rearrangement uses TRBV5-1 and TRBJ2-7; tentatively, D is TRBD2 (6 bases). Trimming took 4 bases from V and 6 from J, leaving 23 bases between them. Germline V gives CDR1 SGHRS, CDR2 YFSETQ. The CDR3 consists of 16 residues. In nucleotides, the CDR3 is TGCGCCAGCAGCCCCGGCGGAGGGAGTGGGAAATCCGAGCAGTACTTC. Its translation: CASSPGGGSGKSEQYF. Looking up the rest from reference TRBV5-1 and TRBJ2-7 gives the full variable domain: KAGVTQTPRYLIKTRGQQVTLSCSPISGHRSVSWYQQTPGQGLQFLFEYFSETQRNKGNFPGRFSGRQFSNSRSEMNVSTLELGDSALYLCASSPGGGSGKSEQYFGPGTRLTVT.

This clone appeared a few times. The chain is built from TRBV6-1 and TRBJ1-6; the match to TRBD1 covers 11 bases. CDR3 length equals 21 residues. Germline-derived CDR1 and CDR2 are MNHNS and SASEGT. The V segment lost 2 bases and the J segment 6 bases; nucleotides outside the gene matches: 18. The CDR3 region has the DNA TGTGCCAGCAGTGAAAGCGGGGGAGGGACAGGGGGTCTTACGCCTAATTCACCCCTCCACTTT. Translation gives CASSESGGGTGGLTPNSPLHF.

This clone showed up just a few times. The J gene is TRBJ2-2, the V gene TRBV5-4; 12 nucleotides agree with TRBD2. The V segment lost 2 bases and the J segment 7 bases; nucleotides outside the gene matches: 6. CDR1 SGHNT and CDR2 YYREEE come from the germline V gene (reference sequence). This CDR3 spans 16 amino acids. The CDR3 sequence is CASSFLAGGFGGELFF. The CDR3 DNA reads as TGTGCCAGCAGCTTCCTAGCGGGGGGGTTTGGCGGGGAGCTGTTTTTT.

This chain links TRBV27 with TRBJ2-7, with D unclear. The germline V gene has CDR1 MNHEY and CDR2 SMNVEV (reference sequence). The CDR3 is 14 amino acids. The V and J ends lost 3 bases and 3 bases respectively, with 12 bases between them. The CDR3, as DNA: TGTGCCAGCAGTTTTGGCAGGTCTTTCTACGAGCAGTACTTC. This encodes CASSFGRSFYEQYF.

The CDR3 DNA follows: TGTGCCAGCAGCTTACCCCGGGACTTCAACCCAGATACGCAGTATTTT. Its protein is CASSLPRDFNPDTQYF. The rearrangement uses TRBV5-4 and TRBJ2-3; the D gene is possibly TRBD2 (6 bases). CDR1 SGHNT and CDR2 YYREEE come from the germline V gene (reference sequence). CDR3 size: 16 residues. V was pared by 2 bases and J by 4 bases, with 17 bases between.

The sample holds a few counts of this clone. Germline is not matched at one junction end, which may reflect a read error. This chain's CDR3 is CASSQEAGGNTGELFF. CDR3 DNA: TGCGCCAGCAGTCAAGAGGCGGGGGGTAACACCGGGGAGCTGTTTTTT. V is TRBV4-1 and J is TRBJ2-2; the match to TRBD2 covers 8 bases. Per the germline V gene, CDR1 is MGHRA and CDR2 is YSYEKL. The CDR3 length is 16 residues.

The chain combines TRBV5-4 with TRBJ2-5; D is possibly TRBD2 (6 bases). The CDR3 has 12 residues. V gave up 10 bases and J gave up 5 bases, with 15 bases separating them. CDR1 is SGHNT, CDR2 YYREEE, per germline (reference sequence). The DNA of the CDR3 is TGTGCCGACGGGGGAGCGGATGAGACCCAGTACTTC. Translated, it gives CADGGADETQYF.

The chain couples TRBV18 to TRBJ2-3; 9 bases match TRBD1. CDR3 size: 15 residues. Germline CDR1 and CDR2: KGHSH and LQKENI. Trimming removed 4 bases from V and 4 bases from J; junction bases left unmatched: 6. The CDR3 sequence is CASSRGTGGADTQYF. CDR3 in DNA: TGTGCCAGCTCACGCGGAACAGGGGGCGCAGATACGCAGTATTTT.

The rearrangement uses TRBV6-5 and TRBJ1-4, with 7 positions matching TRBD1. Per germline, CDR1 MNHEY and CDR2 SVGAGI. The CDR3 is 15 residues long. V was pared by 6 bases and J by 7 bases, with 11 bases of the junction left unmatched. The CDR3: CASSMTGLVGEKLFF. The CDR3 DNA is TGTGCCAGCAGCATGACAGGGCTTGTGGGTGAAAAACTGTTTTTT.

The V call is TRBV5-6, the J call TRBJ2-7, with D perhaps matching TRBD2 (6 bases). Trimming removed 4 bases from V and 0 bases from J, with 14 bases in between. The CDR3 is 15 residues long. The germline gives CDR1 SGHDT, CDR2 YYEEEE. CDR3 sequence: CASSGRTTSSYEQYF. The CDR3 DNA sequence: TGTGCCAGCAGCGGCCGGACTACGAGCTCCTACGAGCAGTACTTC.

The rearrangement joins TRBV28 to TRBJ1-1; D gene uncertain. The CDR3 consists of 14 residues. V lost 1 base and J 6 bases, leaving 12 bases between the germline ends. Germline V lookup: CDR1 MDHEN, CDR2 SYDVKM. Here the CDR3 DNA reads TGTGCCAGCAGTTTATCGGGGAACCCTCCTGAAGCTTTCTTT. This translates into CASSLSGNPPEAFF.